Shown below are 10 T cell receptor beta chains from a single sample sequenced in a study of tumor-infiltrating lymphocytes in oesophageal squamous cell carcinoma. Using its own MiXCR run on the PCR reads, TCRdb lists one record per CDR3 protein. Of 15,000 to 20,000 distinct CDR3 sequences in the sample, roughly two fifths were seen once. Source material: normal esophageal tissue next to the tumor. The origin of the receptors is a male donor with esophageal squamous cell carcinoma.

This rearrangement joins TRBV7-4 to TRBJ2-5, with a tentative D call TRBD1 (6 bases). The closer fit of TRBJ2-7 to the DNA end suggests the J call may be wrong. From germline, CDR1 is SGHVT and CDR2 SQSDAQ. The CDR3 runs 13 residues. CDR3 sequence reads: CASSPTGLHEQYF. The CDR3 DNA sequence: TGTGCCAGCAGCCCTACAGGGCTCCACGAGCAGTACTTC.

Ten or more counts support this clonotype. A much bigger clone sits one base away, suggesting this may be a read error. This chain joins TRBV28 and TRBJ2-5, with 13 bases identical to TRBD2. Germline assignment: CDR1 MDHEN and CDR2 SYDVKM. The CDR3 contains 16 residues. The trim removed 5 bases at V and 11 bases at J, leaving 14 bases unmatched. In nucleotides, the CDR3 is TGTGCCAGCAGTCCCGGGACTAGCGGGACCTACAATGAGCAGTACTTC. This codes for CASSPGTSGTYNEQYF. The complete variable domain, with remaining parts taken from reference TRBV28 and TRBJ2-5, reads DVKVTQSSRYLVKRTGEKVFLECVQDMDHENMFWYRQDPGLGLRLIYFSYDVKMKEKGDIPEGYSVSREKKERFSLILESASTNQTSMYLCASSPGTSGTYNEQYFGPGTRLLVL.

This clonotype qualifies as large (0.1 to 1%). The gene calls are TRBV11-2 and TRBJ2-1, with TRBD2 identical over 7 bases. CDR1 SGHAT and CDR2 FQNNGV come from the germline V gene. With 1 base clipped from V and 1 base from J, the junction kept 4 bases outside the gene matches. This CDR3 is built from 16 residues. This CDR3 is CASSLVAGVSYNEQFF. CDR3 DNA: TGTGCCAGCAGCTTAGTTGCGGGAGTTTCCTACAATGAGCAGTTCTTC.

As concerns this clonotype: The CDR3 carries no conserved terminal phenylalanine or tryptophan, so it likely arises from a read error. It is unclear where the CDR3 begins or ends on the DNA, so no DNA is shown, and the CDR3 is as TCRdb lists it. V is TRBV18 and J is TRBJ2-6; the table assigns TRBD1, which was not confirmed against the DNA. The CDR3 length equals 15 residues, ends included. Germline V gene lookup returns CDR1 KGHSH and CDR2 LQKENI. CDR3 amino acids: CASSPRGQVDLRAVL.

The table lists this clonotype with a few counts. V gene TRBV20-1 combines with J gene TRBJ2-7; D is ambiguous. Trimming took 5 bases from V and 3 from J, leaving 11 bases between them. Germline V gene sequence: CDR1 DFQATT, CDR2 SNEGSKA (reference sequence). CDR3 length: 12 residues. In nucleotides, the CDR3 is TGCAGTGCTCAAGCTCAGATCTACGAGCAGTACTTC. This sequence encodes CSAQAQIYEQYF.

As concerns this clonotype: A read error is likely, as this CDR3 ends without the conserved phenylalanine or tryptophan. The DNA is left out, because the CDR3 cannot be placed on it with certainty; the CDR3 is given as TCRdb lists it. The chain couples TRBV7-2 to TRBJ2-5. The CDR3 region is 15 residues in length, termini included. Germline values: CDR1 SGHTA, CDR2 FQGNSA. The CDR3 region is CASSLVLQETQYFGS.

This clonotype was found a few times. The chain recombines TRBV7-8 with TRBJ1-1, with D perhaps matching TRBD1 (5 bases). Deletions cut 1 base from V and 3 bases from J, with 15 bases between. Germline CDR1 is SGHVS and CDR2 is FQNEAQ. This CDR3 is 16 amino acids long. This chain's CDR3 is CASSLGSRGRDTEAFF. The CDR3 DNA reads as TGTGCCAGCAGCTTAGGTTCGAGGGGTAGGGACACTGAAGCTTTCTTT.

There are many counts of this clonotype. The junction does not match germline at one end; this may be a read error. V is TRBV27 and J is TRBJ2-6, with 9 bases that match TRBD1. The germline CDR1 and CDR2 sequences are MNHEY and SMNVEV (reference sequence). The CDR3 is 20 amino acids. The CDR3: CTSSLVRDLPDRGGANVLTF. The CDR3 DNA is TGCACCAGCAGTTTGGTTAGGGACCTACCGGACAGGGGTGGGGCCAACGTCCTGACTTTC. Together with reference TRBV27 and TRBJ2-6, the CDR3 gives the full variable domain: EAQVTQNPRYLITVTGKKLTVTCSQNMNHEYMSWYRQDPGLGLRQIYYSMNVEVTDKGDVPEGYKVSRKEKRNFPLILESPSPNQTSLYFCTSSLVRDLPDRGGANVLTFGAGSRLTVL.

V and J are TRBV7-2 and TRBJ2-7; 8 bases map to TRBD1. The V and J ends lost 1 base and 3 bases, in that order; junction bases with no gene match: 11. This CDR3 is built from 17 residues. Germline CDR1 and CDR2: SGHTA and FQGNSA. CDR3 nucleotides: TGTGCCAGCAGCTTAGTTCCAGGGGGCAATATGGGCTACGAGCAGTACTTC. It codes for CASSLVPGGNMGYEQYF.

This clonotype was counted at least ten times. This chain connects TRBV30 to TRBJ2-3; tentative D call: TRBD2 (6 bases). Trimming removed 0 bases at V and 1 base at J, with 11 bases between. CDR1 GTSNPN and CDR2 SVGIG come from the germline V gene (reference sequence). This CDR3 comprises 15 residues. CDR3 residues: CAWSVGTGGTDTQYF. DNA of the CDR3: TGTGCCTGGAGTGTGGGGACGGGAGGCACAGATACGCAGTATTTT.